Reported below is one T cell receptor beta chain. This clone was seen a handful of times. Its antigen is not yet known. No base quality information exists; no much larger clone differs at one position. This CDR3 is also generated by other DNA sequences in the sample. The entry originates in a study of T cell responses to AZD1222 COVID-19 vaccine (dated by TCRdb to the early 2020s). Some background on the complete study: Because spike-specific TCR depth and breadth did not differ between the two schedules, AZD1222 recipients who got a second dose at roughly 4 weeks were pooled with those who got a second dose at roughly 12 weeks. TCR sequencing covered over 230 trial participants: 207 given two doses of AZD1222 and approximately 26 given two doses of MenACWY control vaccine. Enrollment into the trials was organized by age into subgroups of 18-55, 56-69 and 70-plus years, and those subgroups contained roughly 140, 27 and 60 TCR-sequenced participants, respectively.

The CDR3 regions of human TCRbeta chains were analyzed by immunosequencing. As for how the authors treated the data: Repertoire TCRs were matched against a reference library of SARS-CoV-2-specific TCRs generated with the MIRA antigen-specificity platform. Breadth meant the fraction of unique TCRs that were SARS-CoV-2-associated, whereas depth meant the fraction of total T cells that were SARS-CoV-2-associated. Using the MIRA data, every spike-specific TCR was mapped to the spike region that the TCR reacted to and assigned to either a CD4 or a CD8 class. Log10-transformed breadth and depth values were compared by one-way ANOVA with Sidak's multiple comparisons tests. What TCRdb holds here is the immuneACCESS table cut down to in-frame rearrangements. Part of the clones is not present; checked against another copy, under half of the missing clones reflect an unresolved V gene, and the others are unexplained. The V and J calls and clone size are taken from that table; D and trimming were inferred from the DNA. The sample yields 150,000 to 200,000 clones; around nine tenths were counted once. 7.7% of the sample goes to the ten largest clones.

Interpreted using the paper, the time point label stands for: baseline before first vaccination. The vaccinee samples were drawn from two UK trials, COV001 and COV002, one of which was a single-blind randomized controlled phase 2/3 trial testing AZD1222 (ChAdOx1 nCoV-19) in healthy adults. Trial participant PBMC samples were collected at day 0 and day 28 after the second dose for TCRbeta chain sequencing. General conclusions and limits of the study: In the small 56-69-year group, the increase in depth fell short of significance, most likely because of low power. Conclusions about previously exposed vaccinees were limited because only a handful of AZD1222 recipients were SARS-CoV-2 seropositive at baseline. Participants were mostly white British and included more females than males, and it was suggested by the authors that clonal diversity may have been underestimated. Vaccine-associated CD4 TCRs spanned the whole spike protein, with dominant responses in regions 160-218 and 743-854. Because no samples from the day 14 peak response were available, repertoires could be characterized only after the peak T cell response. Reportedly, close to half of the unique spike-specific TCRs recognized epitopes lying outside the regions that are mutated in the B.1.351 and B.1.1.7 variants. Spike-specific TCR breadth and depth rose significantly after two AZD1222 doses compared with day 0 and with MenACWY recipients.

V and J lose 5 bases and 0 bases, and a span of 11 bases separates them. Measured from the cysteine to the phenylalanine, the CDR3 is 15 residues long. The kept DNA is CDR3 alone, 45 bases in frame from the first base. Via the germline V gene (reference sequence), CDR1 is SEHNR and CDR2 FQNEAQ. The sequence came from an adult in good health. The sample in question was peripheral blood, obtained on day 0 of AZD1222 vaccination. This chain joins TRBV7-9 to TRBJ1-3, with the D segment identity uncertain. The nucleotide sequence reads TGTGCCAGCAGCCCACCCCCGAGCTCTGGAAACACCATATATTTT. Its translation reads: CASSPPPSSGNTIYF.